This entry lists 14 T cell receptor beta chains sequenced from one sample in a study of shared clonotypes between healthy human individuals. Terminally differentiated effector memory CD45RA+ cells were excluded by CCR7 positive selection of CD45RO-negative cells. The method was immunoSEQ multiplex PCR; TCRdb's version includes in-frame clones alone and lacks a portion of them. This sample carries some 2 million clones, roughly 94% of them seen once, and the ten largest clones take about 1.1%. Sequenced: naive CD8+ T cells sorted from blood. The receptors were gathered from a man between 18 and 29 years old in good health.

The rearrangement links TRBV7-9 to TRBJ2-1; TRBD1 might be the D (5 bases). The CDR3 has 16 residues. V lost 5 bases and J 7 bases, leaving 21 bases between the germline ends. In germline, CDR1 is SEHNR, CDR2 FQNEAQ (reference sequence). The CDR3 DNA is TGTGCCAGCAGCCCGGACATTTTGGCCATCGTGAATGAGCAGTTCTTC. Translating it yields CASSPDILAIVNEQFF.

With regard to this clone: Other DNA sequences within the sample encode an identical CDR3. This chain connects TRBV10-3 to TRBJ2-1; 9 positions match TRBD1. The CDR3 totals 13 residues. Trimming removed 4 bases from V and 7 bases from J; junction bases left unmatched: 2. From germline, CDR1 is ENHRY and CDR2 SYGVKD. The CDR3 nucleotides are TGTGCCATCAGTGGGGACAGGGTTAATGAGCAGTTCTTC. It codes for CAISGDRVNEQFF.

V is TRBV6-4 and J is TRBJ1-5; D remains unclear. V was shortened by 6 bases and J by 4 bases, with 4 bases between the two germline ends. The CDR3 is 11 amino acids. Germline-derived CDR1 and CDR2 are MRHNA and SNTAGT. In DNA, the CDR3 is TGTGCCAGCAGCCTTAATCAGCCCCAGCATTTT. Translating gives CASSLNQPQHF.

This clone has just one count. In the same sample, other DNA sequences code for this CDR3. This chain joins TRBV9 and TRBJ2-7; 13 nucleotides align to TRBD2. Losses at the gene ends were 3 bases for V and 1 base for J; bases not matched to a gene: 1. The CDR3 is 15 amino acids. Germline V gives CDR1 SGDLS, CDR2 YYNGEE. As DNA, the CDR3 is TGTGCCAGCAGCGAGGGACTAGCGGGGTCCTACGAGCAGTACTTC. Translating it yields CASSEGLAGSYEQYF.

The gene calls are TRBV6-5 and TRBJ1-6; D may be TRBD1 (6 bases). Germline V lookup: CDR1 MNHEY, CDR2 SVGAGI. The V end lost 6 bases, the J end lost 8 bases, and 17 bases lay between the germline ends. The CDR3 length is 15 residues. The CDR3 sequence is CASRPTGLWDSPLHF. The CDR3 region has the DNA TGTGCCAGCAGACCGACAGGCCTTTGGGATTCACCCCTCCACTTT.

This chain connects TRBV7-9 to TRBJ1-1; D ambiguous. CDR3 length: 12 amino acids. CDR1 and CDR2 (germline): SEHNR, FQNEAQ (reference sequence). Trimming stripped 6 bases from V and 7 bases from J, with 12 bases between. This CDR3 reads CASSLGSDEAFF. In DNA form, the CDR3 reads TGTGCCAGCAGTCTAGGCAGTGATGAAGCTTTCTTT.

The chain uses TRBV19 and TRBJ1-2, with TRBD1 identical over 9 bases. Germline V gene sequence: CDR1 LNHDA, CDR2 SQIVND (reference sequence). The CDR3 is made up of 15 amino acids. Trimming took 0 bases from V and 6 from J; bases not matched to a gene: 5. The CDR3 here is CASSIDTGGADGYTF. The DNA of the CDR3 is TGTGCCAGTAGTATAGATACAGGGGGCGCAGATGGCTACACCTTC.

V is TRBV28 and J is TRBJ1-3, with unresolved D. The CDR3 is 18 amino acids. Trimming pared 1 base from V and 0 bases from J, leaving 16 bases between. Germline V lookup: CDR1 MDHEN, CDR2 SYDVKM. In nucleotides, the CDR3 is TGTGCCAGCAGTTTATCTGTAAGGGATGGGAGCTCTGGAAACACCATATATTTT. Amino acid sequence: CASSLSVRDGSSGNTIYF.

The chain employs TRBV7-6 and TRBJ1-1; 11 nucleotides line up with TRBD1. The CDR3 runs 16 residues. Germline values: CDR1 SGHVS, CDR2 FNYEAQ. J gave up 4 bases and V 5 bases, and 9 bases lay outside the gene matches. CDR3 loop: CASSGRDRGVGTEAFF. CDR3 DNA: TGTGCCAGCAGCGGGCGGGACAGGGGGGTTGGCACTGAAGCTTTCTTT.

The CDR3 reads CATSRDRGINYGYTF. CDR3 nucleotides: TGTGCCACCAGCAGAGATCGCGGCATAAACTATGGCTACACCTTC. V gene TRBV15 combines with J gene TRBJ1-2, with no clear D. CDR1 and CDR2 (germline): LNHNV, YYDKDF (reference sequence). V shed 0 bases and J shed 2 bases, with 10 bases lying between them. The length of the CDR3 is 15 residues. The whole variable domain, remainder taken from reference TRBV15 and TRBJ1-2, is DAMVIQNPRYQVTQFGKPVTLSCSQTLNHNVMYWYQQKSSQAPKLLFHYYDKDFNNEADTPDNFQSRRPNTSFCFLDIRSPGLGDTAMYLCATSRDRGINYGYTFGSGTRLTVV.

The chain has TRBV13 and TRBJ2-7; the match to TRBD2 covers 7 bases. Germline-derived CDR1 and CDR2 are PRHDT and FYEKMQ (reference sequence). The CDR3 covers 15 residues. Trimming took 3 bases from V and 0 from J; bases not matched to a gene: 5. The CDR3 loop reads CASSFRSGVSYEQYF. The CDR3 DNA sequence: TGTGCCAGCAGCTTCCGGAGCGGGGTCTCCTACGAGCAGTACTTC.

The V gene is TRBV28, the J gene TRBJ2-5; either TRBD1 or TRBD2 may supply D (5 bases each). The V end lost 3 bases, the J end lost 4 bases, and 12 bases lay between the germline ends. Germline lookup yields CDR1 MDHEN and CDR2 SYDVKM. The length of the CDR3 is 14 residues. As DNA, the CDR3 is TGTGCCAGCAGTTTTAGGGGAGTCGGAGAGACCCAGTACTTC. It is translated as CASSFRGVGETQYF. Full variable domain (remainder filled in from reference TRBV28 and TRBJ2-5): DVKVTQSSRYLVKRTGEKVFLECVQDMDHENMFWYRQDPGLGLRLIYFSYDVKMKEKGDIPEGYSVSREKKERFSLILESASTNQTSMYLCASSFRGVGETQYFGPGTRLLVL.

This clone appeared once. This chain uses TRBV28 with TRBJ2-7, with D possibly being TRBD1 or TRBD2 (6 bases each). Per the germline V gene, CDR1 is MDHEN and CDR2 is SYDVKM. V lost 5 bases, J lost 6 bases, and 11 bases lay in between. This CDR3 comprises 12 residues. The chain's CDR3 is CASSPPGAEQYF. In nucleotides, the CDR3 is TGTGCCAGCAGTCCCCCGGGGGCCGAGCAGTACTTC.

The CDR3 bases are TGTGCCAGCTCACCAGGAGACGGGTGGAATACGCAGTATTTT. Protein product: CASSPGDGWNTQYF. The genes are TRBV18 and TRBJ2-3; D unresolved. Germline loops: CDR1 KGHSH, CDR2 LQKENI. The CDR3 consists of 14 residues. V lost 2 bases and J lost 7, with 13 bases in between.